The following is a T cell receptor beta chain sequence with its context. This sample was taken from a study of cytomegalovirus exposure and HLA in healthy donors. Germline CDR1 MNHEY, CDR2 SVGAGI. This CDR3 has 12 residues. V was cut by 5 bases and J by 3 bases, with 7 bases left in between. Primers: 60 Vbeta forward and 13 Jbeta reverse. This table comes from immunoSEQ multiplex PCR, and its TCRdb copy is limited to in-frame clones, with some not included. The table records about 120,000 clones, around 75% of them present only once. Sequenced input: PBMCs. This receptor was obtained from a woman aged 18-29 years in good health and CMV-seronegative. V is TRBV6-5 and J is TRBJ1-2, with D uncertain. CDR3 DNA: TGTGCCAGCAGTGCGTCCTACTATGGCTACACCTTC. The encoded protein is CASSASYYGYTF.